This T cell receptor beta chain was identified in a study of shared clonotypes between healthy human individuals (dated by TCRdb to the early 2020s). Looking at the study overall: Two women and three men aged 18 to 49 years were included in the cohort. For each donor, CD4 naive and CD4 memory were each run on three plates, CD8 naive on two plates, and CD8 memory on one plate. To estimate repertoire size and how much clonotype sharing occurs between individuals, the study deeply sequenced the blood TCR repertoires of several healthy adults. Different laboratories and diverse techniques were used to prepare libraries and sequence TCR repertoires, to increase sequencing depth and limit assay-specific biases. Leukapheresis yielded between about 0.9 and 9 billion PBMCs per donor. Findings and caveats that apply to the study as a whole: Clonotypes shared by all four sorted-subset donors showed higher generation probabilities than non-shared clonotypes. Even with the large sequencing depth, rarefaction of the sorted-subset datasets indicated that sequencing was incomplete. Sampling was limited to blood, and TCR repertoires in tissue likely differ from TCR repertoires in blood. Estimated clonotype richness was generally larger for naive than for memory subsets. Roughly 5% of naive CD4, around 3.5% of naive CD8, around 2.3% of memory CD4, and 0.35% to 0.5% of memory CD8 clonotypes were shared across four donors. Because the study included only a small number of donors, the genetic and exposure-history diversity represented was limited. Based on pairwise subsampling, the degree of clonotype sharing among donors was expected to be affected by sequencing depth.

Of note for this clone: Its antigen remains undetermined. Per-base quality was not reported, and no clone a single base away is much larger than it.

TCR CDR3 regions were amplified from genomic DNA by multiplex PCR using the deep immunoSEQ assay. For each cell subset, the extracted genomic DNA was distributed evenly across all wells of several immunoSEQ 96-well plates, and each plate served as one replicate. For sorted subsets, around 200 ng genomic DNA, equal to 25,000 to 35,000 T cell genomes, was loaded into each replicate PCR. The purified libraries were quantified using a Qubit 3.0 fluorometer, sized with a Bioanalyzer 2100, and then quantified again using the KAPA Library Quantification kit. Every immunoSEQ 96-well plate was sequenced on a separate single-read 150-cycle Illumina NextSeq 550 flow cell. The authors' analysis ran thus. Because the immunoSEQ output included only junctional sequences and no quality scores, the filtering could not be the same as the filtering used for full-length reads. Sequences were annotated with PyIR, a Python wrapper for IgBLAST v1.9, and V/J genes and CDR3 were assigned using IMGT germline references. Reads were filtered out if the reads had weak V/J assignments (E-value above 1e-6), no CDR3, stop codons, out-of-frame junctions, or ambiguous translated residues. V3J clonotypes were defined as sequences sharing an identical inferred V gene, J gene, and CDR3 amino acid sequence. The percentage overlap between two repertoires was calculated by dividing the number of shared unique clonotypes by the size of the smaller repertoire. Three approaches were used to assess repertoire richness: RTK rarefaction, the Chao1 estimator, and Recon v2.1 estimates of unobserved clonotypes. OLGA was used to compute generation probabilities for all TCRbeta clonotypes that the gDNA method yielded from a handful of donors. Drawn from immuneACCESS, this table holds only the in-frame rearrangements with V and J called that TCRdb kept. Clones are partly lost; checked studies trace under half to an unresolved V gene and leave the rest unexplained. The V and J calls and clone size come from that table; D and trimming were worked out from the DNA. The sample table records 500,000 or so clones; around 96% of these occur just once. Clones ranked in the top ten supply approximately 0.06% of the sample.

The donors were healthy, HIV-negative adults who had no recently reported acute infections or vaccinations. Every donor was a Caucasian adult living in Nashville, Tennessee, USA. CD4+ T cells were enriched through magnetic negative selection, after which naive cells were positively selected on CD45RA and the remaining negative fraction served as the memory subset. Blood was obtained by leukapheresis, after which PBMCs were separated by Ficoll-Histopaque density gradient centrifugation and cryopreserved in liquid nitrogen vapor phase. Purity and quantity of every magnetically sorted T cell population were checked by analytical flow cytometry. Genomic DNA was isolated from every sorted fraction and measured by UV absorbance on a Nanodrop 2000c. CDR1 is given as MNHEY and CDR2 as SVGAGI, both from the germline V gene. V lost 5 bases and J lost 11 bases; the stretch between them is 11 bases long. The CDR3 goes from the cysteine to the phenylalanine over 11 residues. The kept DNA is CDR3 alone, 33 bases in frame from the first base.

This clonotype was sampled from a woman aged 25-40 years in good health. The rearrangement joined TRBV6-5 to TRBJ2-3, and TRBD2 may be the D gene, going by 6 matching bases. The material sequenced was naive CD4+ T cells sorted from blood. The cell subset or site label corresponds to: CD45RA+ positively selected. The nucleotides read TGTGCCAGCAGTCAGGGCGGGGTGCAGTATTTT. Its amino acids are CASSQGGVQYF.